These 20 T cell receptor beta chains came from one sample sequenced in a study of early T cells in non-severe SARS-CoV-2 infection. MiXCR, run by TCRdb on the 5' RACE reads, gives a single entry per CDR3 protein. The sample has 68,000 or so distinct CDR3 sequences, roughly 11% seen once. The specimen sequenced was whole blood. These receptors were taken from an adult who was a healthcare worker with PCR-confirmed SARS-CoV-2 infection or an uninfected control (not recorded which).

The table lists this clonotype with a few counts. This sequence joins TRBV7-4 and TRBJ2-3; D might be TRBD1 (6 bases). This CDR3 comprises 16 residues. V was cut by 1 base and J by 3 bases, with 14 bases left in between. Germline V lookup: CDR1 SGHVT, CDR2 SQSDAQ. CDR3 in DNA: TGTGCCAGCAGCTTAGAGACGGACAGAGAGACAGATACGCAGTATTTT. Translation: CASSLETDRETDTQYF. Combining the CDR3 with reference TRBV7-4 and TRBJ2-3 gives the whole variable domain GAGVSQSPRYKVAKRGRDVALRCDSISGHVTLYWYRQTLGQGSEVLTYSQSDAQRDKSGRPSGRFSAERPERSVSTLKIQRTEQGDSAVYLCASSLETDRETDTQYFGPGTRLTVL.

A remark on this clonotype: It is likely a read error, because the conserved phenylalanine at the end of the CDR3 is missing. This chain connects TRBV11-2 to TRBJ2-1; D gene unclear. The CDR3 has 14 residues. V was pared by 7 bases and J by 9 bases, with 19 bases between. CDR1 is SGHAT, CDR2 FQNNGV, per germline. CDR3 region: CASTKDRIDGEQFI. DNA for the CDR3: TGTGCCAGCACCAAGGATCGGATTGACGGTGAGCAGTTCATC.

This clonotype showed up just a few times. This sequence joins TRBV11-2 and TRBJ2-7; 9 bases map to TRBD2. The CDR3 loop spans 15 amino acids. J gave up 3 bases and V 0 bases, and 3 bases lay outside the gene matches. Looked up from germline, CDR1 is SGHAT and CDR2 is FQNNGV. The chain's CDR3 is CASSLEPAGGYEQYF. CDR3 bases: TGTGCCAGCAGCTTAGAGCCAGCGGGAGGCTACGAGCAGTACTTC.

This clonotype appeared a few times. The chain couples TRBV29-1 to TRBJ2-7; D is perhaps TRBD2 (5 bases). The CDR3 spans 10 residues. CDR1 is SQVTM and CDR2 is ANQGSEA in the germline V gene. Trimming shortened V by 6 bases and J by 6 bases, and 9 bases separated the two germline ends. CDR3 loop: CSVREGEQYF. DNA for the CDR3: TGCAGCGTGAGGGAAGGCGAGCAGTACTTC.

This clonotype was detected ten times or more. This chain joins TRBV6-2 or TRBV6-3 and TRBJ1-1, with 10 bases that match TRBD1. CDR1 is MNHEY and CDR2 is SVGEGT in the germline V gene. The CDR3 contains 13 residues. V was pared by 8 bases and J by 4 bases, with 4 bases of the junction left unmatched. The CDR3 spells CASAGTGVTEAFF. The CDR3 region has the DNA TGTGCCAGCGCCGGGACAGGGGTCACTGAAGCTTTCTTT.

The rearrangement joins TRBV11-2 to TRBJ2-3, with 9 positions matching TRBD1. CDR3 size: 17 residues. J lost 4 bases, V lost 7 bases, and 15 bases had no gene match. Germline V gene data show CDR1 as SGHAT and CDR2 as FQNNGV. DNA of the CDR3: TGTGCCAGCATCAACAAACCGGGACAGGGAGTTTCAGATACGCAGTATTTT. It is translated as CASINKPGQGVSDTQYF.

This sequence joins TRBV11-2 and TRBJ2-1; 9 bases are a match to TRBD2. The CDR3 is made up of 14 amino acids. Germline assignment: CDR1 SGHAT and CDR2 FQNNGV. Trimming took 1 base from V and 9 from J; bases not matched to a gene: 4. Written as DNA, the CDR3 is TGTGCCAGCAGCTTAGTGGCGGGAGGGGCTGAGCAGTTCTTC. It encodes CASSLVAGGAEQFF.

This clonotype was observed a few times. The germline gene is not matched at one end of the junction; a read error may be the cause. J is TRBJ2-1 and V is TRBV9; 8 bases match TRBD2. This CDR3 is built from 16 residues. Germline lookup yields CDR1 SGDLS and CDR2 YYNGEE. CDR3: CASSTRTSPSFNEQFF. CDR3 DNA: TGTGCCAGCAGCACCCGGACTAGCCCCTCCTTCAATGAGCAGTTCTTC.

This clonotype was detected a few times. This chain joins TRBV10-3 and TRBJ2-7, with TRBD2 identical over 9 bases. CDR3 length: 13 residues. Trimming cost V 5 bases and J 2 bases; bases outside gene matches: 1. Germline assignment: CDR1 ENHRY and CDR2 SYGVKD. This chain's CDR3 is CAISLAGPYEQYF. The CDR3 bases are TGTGCCATCAGTCTAGCGGGGCCCTACGAGCAGTACTTC.

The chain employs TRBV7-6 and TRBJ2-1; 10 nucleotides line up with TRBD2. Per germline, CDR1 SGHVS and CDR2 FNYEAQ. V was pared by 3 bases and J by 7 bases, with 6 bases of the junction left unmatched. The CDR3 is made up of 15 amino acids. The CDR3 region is CASSLLAGELNEQFF. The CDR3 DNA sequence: TGTGCCAGCAGCTTGCTAGCGGGAGAATTGAATGAGCAGTTCTTC.

Written as DNA, the CDR3 is TGTGCCAGCAGGAACTCTGGGGCCAACGTCCTGACTTTC. Protein product: CASRNSGANVLTF. The V and J genes are TRBV14 and TRBJ2-6; D gene uncertain. This CDR3 has 13 amino acids. Trimming cost V 6 bases and J 0 bases, with 3 bases left between them. Germline V lookup: CDR1 SGHDN, CDR2 FVKESK.

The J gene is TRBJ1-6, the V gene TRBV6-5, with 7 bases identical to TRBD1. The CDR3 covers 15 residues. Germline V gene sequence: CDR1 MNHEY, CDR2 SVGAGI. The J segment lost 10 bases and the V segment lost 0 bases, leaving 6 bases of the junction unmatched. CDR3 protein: CASSYSSGQRSPLHF. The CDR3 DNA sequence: TGTGCCAGCAGTTACTCGTCGGGACAGAGGTCACCCCTCCACTTT.

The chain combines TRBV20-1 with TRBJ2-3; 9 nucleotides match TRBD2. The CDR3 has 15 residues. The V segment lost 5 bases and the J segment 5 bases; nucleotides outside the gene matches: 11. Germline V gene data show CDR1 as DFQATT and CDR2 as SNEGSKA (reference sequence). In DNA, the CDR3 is TGCAGTGCTCATTCTAGCGGGATCAGAGTAGATACGCAGTATTTT. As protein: CSAHSSGIRVDTQYF.

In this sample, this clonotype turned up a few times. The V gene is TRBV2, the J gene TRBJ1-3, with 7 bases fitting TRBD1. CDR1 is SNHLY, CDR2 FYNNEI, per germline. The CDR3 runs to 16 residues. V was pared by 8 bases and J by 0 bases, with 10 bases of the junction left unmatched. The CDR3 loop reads CASGRGQIYSGNTIYF. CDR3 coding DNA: TGTGCCAGCGGGAGGGGGCAGATCTACTCTGGAAACACCATATATTTT.

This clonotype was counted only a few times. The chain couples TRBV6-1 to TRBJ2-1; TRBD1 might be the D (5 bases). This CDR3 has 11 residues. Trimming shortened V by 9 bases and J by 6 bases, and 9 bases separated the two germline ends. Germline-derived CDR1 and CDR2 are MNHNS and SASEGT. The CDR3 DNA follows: TGTGCCAGTTACAGGCCCAATGAGCAGTTCTTC. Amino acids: CASYRPNEQFF.

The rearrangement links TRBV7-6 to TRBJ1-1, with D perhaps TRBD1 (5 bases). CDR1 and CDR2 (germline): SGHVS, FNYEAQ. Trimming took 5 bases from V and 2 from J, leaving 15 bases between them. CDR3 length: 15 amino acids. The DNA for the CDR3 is TGTGCCAGCAGCCCGCGGGGGGTAGGCAACACTGAAGCTTTCTTT. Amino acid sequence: CASSPRGVGNTEAFF.

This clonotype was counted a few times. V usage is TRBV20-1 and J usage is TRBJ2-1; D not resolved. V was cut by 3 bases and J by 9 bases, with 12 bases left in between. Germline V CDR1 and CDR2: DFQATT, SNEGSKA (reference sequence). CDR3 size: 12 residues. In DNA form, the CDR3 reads TGCAGTGCTAGTTTCTCAGTTGTTGAGCAGTTCTTC. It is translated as CSASFSVVEQFF.

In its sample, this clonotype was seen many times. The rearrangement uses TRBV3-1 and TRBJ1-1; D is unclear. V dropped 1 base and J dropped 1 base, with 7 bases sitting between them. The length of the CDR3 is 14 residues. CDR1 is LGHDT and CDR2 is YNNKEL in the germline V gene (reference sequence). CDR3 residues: CASSQGGRNTEAFF. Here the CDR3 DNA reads TGTGCCAGCAGCCAAGGCGGAAGGAACACTGAAGCTTTCTTT.

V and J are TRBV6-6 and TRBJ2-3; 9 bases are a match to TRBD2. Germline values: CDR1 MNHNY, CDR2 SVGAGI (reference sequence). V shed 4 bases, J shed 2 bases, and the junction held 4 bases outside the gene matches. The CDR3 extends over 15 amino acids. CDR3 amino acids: CASSFGTSHTDTQYF. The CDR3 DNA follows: TGTGCCAGCAGTTTTGGGACTAGCCACACAGATACGCAGTATTTT.

In nucleotides, the CDR3 is TGTGCCAGCAGCGCGACAGGGGCTTCTAACACCGGGGAGCTGTTTTTT. It codes for CASSATGASNTGELFF. The gene calls are TRBV28 and TRBJ2-2, with 8 bases aligning to TRBD1. The CDR3 length is 16 residues. After removal of 6 bases from V and 2 bases from J, the junction contained 8 bases not matched to a gene. The V gene's germline CDR1 is MDHEN and CDR2 SYDVKM.